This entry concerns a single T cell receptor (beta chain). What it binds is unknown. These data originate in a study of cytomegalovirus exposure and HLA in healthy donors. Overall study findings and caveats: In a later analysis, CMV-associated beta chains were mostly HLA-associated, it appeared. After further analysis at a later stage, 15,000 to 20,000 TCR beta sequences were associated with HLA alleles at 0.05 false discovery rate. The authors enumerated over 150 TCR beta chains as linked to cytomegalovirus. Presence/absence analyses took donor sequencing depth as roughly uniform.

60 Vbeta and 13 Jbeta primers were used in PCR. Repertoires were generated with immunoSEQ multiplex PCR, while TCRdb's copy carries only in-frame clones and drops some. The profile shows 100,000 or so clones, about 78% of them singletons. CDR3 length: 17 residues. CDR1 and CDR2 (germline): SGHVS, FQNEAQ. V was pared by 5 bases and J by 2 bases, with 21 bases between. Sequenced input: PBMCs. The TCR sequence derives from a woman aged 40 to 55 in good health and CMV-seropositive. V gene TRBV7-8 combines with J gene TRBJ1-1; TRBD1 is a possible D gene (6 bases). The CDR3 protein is CASSRTFPGQPNTEAFF. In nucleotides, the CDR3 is TGTGCCAGCAGCCGAACCTTCCCGGGACAACCTAACACTGAAGCTTTCTTT.